This TCR beta chain emerged from a study of early T cells in non-severe SARS-CoV-2 infection. This clonotype has at least ten counts. TCRdb recomputed calls from the 5' RACE reads with MiXCR, one row per CDR3 protein. The sample yields about 26,000 distinct CDR3 sequences, 4.5% to 6% seen once. Germline V gives CDR1 LNHNV, CDR2 YYDKDF (reference sequence). Trimming removed 3 bases at V and 8 bases at J, with 23 bases between. There are 18 residues in the CDR3. The sample was whole blood. This TCR was sampled from an adult who was a healthcare worker with PCR-confirmed SARS-CoV-2 infection or an uninfected control (not recorded which). This rearrangement joins TRBV15 to TRBJ1-6; a possible D gene is TRBD1 (5 bases). Written as DNA, the CDR3 is TGTGCCACCAGCAGGGCCCTCCTCAGGGACGACTTTGATTCACCCCTCCACTTT. Protein: CATSRALLRDDFDSPLHF.